This T cell receptor (beta chain) was retrieved from a study of CD8 T cells in Susac syndrome. cDNA came from roughly 0.53 to 1 ug RNA primed by random hexamers. TCRdb ran MiXCR on the immunoSEQ multiplex PCR reads and lists one entry per CDR3 protein. The table has hundreds of thousands of distinct CDR3 sequences, about 95% seen once. The CDR3 runs 16 residues. Trimming pared 7 bases from V and 5 bases from J, leaving 23 bases between. CDR1 MNHEY and CDR2 SMNVEV come from the germline V gene (reference sequence). The rearrangement uses TRBV27 and TRBJ1-1, with D uncertain. This clonotype was sampled from a human donor with Susac syndrome. Sequencing was carried out using CD4+ T cells from PBMCs. The CDR3: CASISPSGLARTEAFF. The CDR3 DNA reads TGTGCCAGCATTTCCCCTTCGGGCCTAGCGAGGACTGAAGCTTTCTTT.